These 20 T cell receptor beta chains share one sample of origin, sequenced in a study of CD8+CD57+ T cells in acquired aplastic anemia. Genomic DNA served as template for TCR beta VDJ and CDR3 profiling. TCRdb fed the reads into MiXCR, producing one record per CDR3 protein. This table holds more than 250,000 distinct CDR3 sequences, roughly three fifths found once. The material sequenced was sorted CD4+, CD8+, or CD8+CD57+ T cells (not recorded which) from PBMCs. These receptors all come from a human donor with severe aplastic anemia or a healthy control (not recorded which).

This rearrangement joins TRBV5-6 to TRBJ2-5; D is perhaps TRBD2 (5 bases). CDR1 SGHDT and CDR2 YYEEEE come from the germline V gene. Trimming pared 6 bases from V and 10 bases from J, leaving 19 bases between. This CDR3 comprises 13 residues. The CDR3 protein is CASTDSTAGNQYF. The CDR3 DNA sequence: TGTGCCAGCACCGACTCTACGGCCGGGAACCAGTACTTC.

This clonotype was seen at least ten times. The V gene is TRBV6-6, the J gene TRBJ1-2; a possible D gene is TRBD1 (5 bases). Germline V gene lookup returns CDR1 MNHNY and CDR2 SVGAGI (reference sequence). Trimming left V 5 bases short and J 4 bases short, with 11 bases between. The CDR3 sequence is 13 residues long. CDR3 residues: CASSQGPTYGYTF. The CDR3 DNA is TGTGCCAGCAGTCAGGGACCGACCTATGGCTACACCTTC.

Here the CDR3 reads CASSVDWAGNTEAFF. For the CDR3, the DNA is TGTGCCAGCAGCGTAGACTGGGCAGGGAACACTGAAGCTTTCTTT. The genes are TRBV9 and TRBJ1-1; D gene unclear. Germline V lookup: CDR1 SGDLS, CDR2 YYNGEE. The CDR3 length is 15 residues. With 0 bases removed from V and 1 base from J, the gap between germline ends came to 10 bases.

This clonotype was counted many times. The chain has TRBV20-1 and TRBJ2-5; possible D gene TRBD2, 5 bases. The CDR3 length is 13 residues. The germline gives CDR1 DFQATT, CDR2 SNEGSKA (reference sequence). V dropped 0 bases and J dropped 5 bases, with 10 bases sitting between them. The CDR3 sequence: CSARDSPGETQYF. In DNA form, the CDR3 reads TGCAGTGCTAGAGATAGTCCGGGGGAGACCCAGTACTTC.

With respect to this clonotype: A much larger clonotype is one base distant, so this may be a read error. The chain carries TRBV30 and TRBJ1-6; 7 bases are a match to TRBD1. Germline CDR1 and CDR2: GTSNPN and SVGIG (reference sequence). The CDR3 is 15 residues long. CDR3 nucleotides: TGTGCCTGGAAGAGACAGGGTGAGGAAAATTCACCCTTCCACTTT. Protein sequence: CAWKRQGEENSPFHF.

J is TRBJ1-2 and V is TRBV7-8; TRBD1 matches 11 bases. The CDR3 runs 16 residues. CDR1 is SGHVS and CDR2 is FQNEAQ in the germline V gene. The trim removed 4 bases at V and 6 bases at J, leaving 10 bases unmatched. The CDR3 DNA follows: TGTGCCAGCAGCTACCACCGGGACAGGGGGGGGCATGGCTACACCTTC. This encodes CASSYHRDRGGHGYTF.

On this clonotype: This may stem from a read error, because a much larger clone lies one nucleotide away. This CDR3 is CASSPGTGNGYTF. CDR3 sequence (DNA): TGTGCCAGCTCACCCGGGACAGGTAATGGCTACACCTTC. The genes are TRBV18 and TRBJ1-2; 8 bases line up with TRBD1. The CDR3 contains 13 residues. The trim removed 3 bases at V and 6 bases at J, leaving 3 bases unmatched. Germline lookup yields CDR1 KGHSH and CDR2 LQKENI. The full variable domain, its missing parts supplied by reference TRBV18 and TRBJ1-2, is NAGVMQNPRHLVRRRGQEARLRCSPMKGHSHVYWYRQLPEEGLKFMVYLQKENIIDESGMPKERFSAEFPKEGPSILRIQQVVRGDSAAYFCASSPGTGNGYTFGSGTRLTVV.

Comments on this clonotype: The germline gene is not matched at one end of the junction; a read error may be the cause. This chain links TRBV5-6 with TRBJ2-7; no clear D gene. Germline CDR1 is SGHDT and CDR2 is YYEEEE. This CDR3 contains 15 residues. The CDR3 nucleotides read TGTACCAGCAGCTTGTGGTCCGTGAGCTCCTACGAGCAGTACTTC. Protein sequence: CTSSLWSVSSYEQYF.

As concerns this clonotype: One end of the junction varies from germline; a read error may be responsible. The chain recombines TRBV5-1 with TRBJ2-1; no firm D call. Germline V lookup: CDR1 SGHRS, CDR2 YFSETQ. CDR3 length equals 11 residues. The CDR3 protein is CASSPNNEQLF. As DNA, the CDR3 is TGCGCCAGCAGCCCAAACAATGAGCAGCTCTTC.

The sample holds many counts of this clonotype. This chain joins TRBV29-1 and TRBJ2-1; D remains unclear. Per the germline V gene, CDR1 is SQVTM and CDR2 is ANQGSEA. CDR3 length: 14 residues. Trimming removed 7 bases from V and 5 bases from J, with 18 bases in between. The CDR3 here is CSGGHRAGDNEQFF. The CDR3 nucleotides read TGCAGCGGGGGTCATAGGGCTGGGGACAATGAGCAGTTCTTC.

Only one count was recorded for this clonotype. Sequence at one end of the junction differs from germline and may be a read error. The chain uses TRBV5-1 and TRBJ1-2, with TRBD1 matching 11 bases. The CDR3 has 15 amino acids. CDR1 and CDR2 (germline): SGHRS, YFSETQ. The CDR3 reads CASSVATGTGGGYTF. For the CDR3, the DNA is TGTGCCAGCAGCGTAGCTACGGGGACAGGGGGGGGCTACACCTTC.

The V call is TRBV11-2, the J call TRBJ2-5; 7 nucleotides agree with TRBD1. The V and J ends lost 8 bases and 1 base, in that order; junction bases with no gene match: 19. In germline, CDR1 is SGHAT, CDR2 FQNNGV. CDR3 size: 18 residues. Written as DNA, the CDR3 is TGTGCCAGCCAGGGACAGTCTTACCTTTGGAGTCCCCAAGAGACCCAGTACTTC. This gives the protein CASQGQSYLWSPQETQYF.

About this clonotype itself: The CDR3 end shows no conserved phenylalanine or tryptophan, and so a read error is likely. V usage is TRBV15 and J usage is TRBJ1-2; 10 positions match TRBD1. V shed 5 bases and J 6 bases; nucleotides not matched to a gene: 9. The CDR3 has 15 amino acids. The V gene's germline CDR1 is LNHNV and CDR2 YYDKDF (reference sequence). The CDR3, as DNA: TGTGCCACCAGCGGGGAGGGGGACAGGGGAGATGGCTACACCCTC. This gives the protein CATSGEGDRGDGYTL.

This clonotype was recorded at least ten times. V and J are TRBV24-1 and TRBJ1-4; possible D gene TRBD1, 6 bases. The CDR3 is 15 residues long. V lost 4 bases and J 7 bases, leaving 15 bases between the germline ends. Germline CDR1 and CDR2: KGHDR and SFDVKD. CDR3 residues: CATSDGWGRGEKLFF. The CDR3 nucleotides read TGTGCCACCAGTGACGGTTGGGGGCGCGGTGAAAAACTGTTTTTT.

J is TRBJ2-3 and V is TRBV10-3, with D perhaps matching TRBD1 (6 bases). CDR1 ENHRY and CDR2 SYGVKD come from the germline V gene. The V end lost 2 bases, the J end lost 8 bases, and 14 bases lay between the germline ends. The CDR3 is 14 residues long. Written as DNA, the CDR3 is TGTGCCATCAGTGAGAACAGGGAAGGTGGTACGCAGTATTTT. Translation gives CAISENREGGTQYF.

This clonotype was found a few times. The rearrangement links TRBV20-1 to TRBJ2-7; TRBD1 is a possible D gene (6 bases). This CDR3 has 14 amino acids. Germline loops: CDR1 DFQATT, CDR2 SNEGSKA (reference sequence). CDR3 DNA sequence: TGCAGCGTACGACAGGCTCCCGAATCCTACGAGCAGTACTTC. Amino acids: CSVRQAPESYEQYF.

The chain uses TRBV2 and TRBJ2-1, with TRBD1 identical over 11 bases. The CDR3 spans 13 residues. Trimming cost V 7 bases and J 8 bases; bases outside gene matches: 4. The germline CDR1 and CDR2 sequences are SNHLY and FYNNEI. The CDR3 loop is CASNGQGADEQFF. In nucleotides, the CDR3 is TGTGCCAGCAATGGACAGGGGGCAGATGAGCAGTTCTTC. Looking up the rest from reference TRBV2 and TRBJ2-1 gives the full variable domain: EPEVTQTPSHQVTQMGQEVILRCVPISNHLYFYWYRQILGQKVEFLVSFYNNEISEKSEIFDDQFSVERPDGSNFTLKIRSTKLEDSAMYFCASNGQGADEQFFGPGTRLTVL.

This clonotype showed up just once. The J gene is TRBJ2-7, the V gene TRBV27; 10 positions agree with TRBD1. The germline V gene has CDR1 MNHEY and CDR2 SMNVEV (reference sequence). The CDR3 consists of 14 residues. The trim removed 6 bases at V and 6 bases at J, leaving 8 bases unmatched. The CDR3, as DNA: TGTGCCAGCAGGCCTCTGGGGGACAGGGGCGAGCAGTACTTC. Translation: CASRPLGDRGEQYF.

The chain is built from TRBV5-1 and TRBJ2-3; D is ambiguous. The CDR3 is 11 residues long. Germline loops: CDR1 SGHRS, CDR2 YFSETQ. Deletions cut 5 bases from V and 4 bases from J, with 5 bases between. The CDR3 here is CASRAADTQYF. In nucleotides, the CDR3 is TGCGCCAGCAGGGCCGCAGATACGCAGTATTTT.

The V gene is TRBV6-1, the J gene TRBJ2-1; possibly TRBD2 for D (5 bases). CDR3 size: 13 residues. The V end was cut by 5 bases, the J end by 12 bases, with 17 bases between. CDR1 is MNHNS, CDR2 SASEGT, per germline. CDR3 sequence: CASSTRPTDTQFF. The DNA of the CDR3 is TGTGCCAGCAGTACTAGACCAACAGATACGCAGTTCTTC.